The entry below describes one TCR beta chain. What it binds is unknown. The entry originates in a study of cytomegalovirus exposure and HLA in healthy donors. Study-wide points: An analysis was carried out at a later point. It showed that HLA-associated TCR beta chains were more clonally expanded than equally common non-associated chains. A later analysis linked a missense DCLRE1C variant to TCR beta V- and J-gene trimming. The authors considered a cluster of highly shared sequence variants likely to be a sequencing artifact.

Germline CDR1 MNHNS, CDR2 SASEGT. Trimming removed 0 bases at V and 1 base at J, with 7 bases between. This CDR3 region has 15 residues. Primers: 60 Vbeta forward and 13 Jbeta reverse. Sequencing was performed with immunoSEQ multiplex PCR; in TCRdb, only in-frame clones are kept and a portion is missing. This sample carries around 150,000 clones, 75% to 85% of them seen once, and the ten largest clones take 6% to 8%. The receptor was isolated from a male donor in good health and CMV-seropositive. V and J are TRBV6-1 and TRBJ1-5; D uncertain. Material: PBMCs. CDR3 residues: CASSEAGTSNQPQHF. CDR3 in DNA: TGTGCCAGCAGTGAAGCTGGCACAAGCAATCAGCCCCAGCATTTT.